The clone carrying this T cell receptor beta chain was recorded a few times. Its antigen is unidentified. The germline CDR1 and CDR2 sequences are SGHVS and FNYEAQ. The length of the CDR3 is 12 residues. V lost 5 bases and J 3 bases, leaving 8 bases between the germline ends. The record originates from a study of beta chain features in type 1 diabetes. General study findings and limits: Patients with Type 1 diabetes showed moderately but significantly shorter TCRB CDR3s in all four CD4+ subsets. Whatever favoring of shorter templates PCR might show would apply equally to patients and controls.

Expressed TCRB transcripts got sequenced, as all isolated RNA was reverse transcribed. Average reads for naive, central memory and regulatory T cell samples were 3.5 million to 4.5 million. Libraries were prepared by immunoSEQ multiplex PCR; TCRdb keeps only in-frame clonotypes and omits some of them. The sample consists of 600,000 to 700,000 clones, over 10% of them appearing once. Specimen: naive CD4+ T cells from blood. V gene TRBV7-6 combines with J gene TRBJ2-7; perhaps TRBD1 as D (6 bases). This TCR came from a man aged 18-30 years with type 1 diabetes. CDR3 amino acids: CASSTDSYEQYF. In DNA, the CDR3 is TGTGCCAGCAGCACGGACAGCTACGAGCAGTACTTC. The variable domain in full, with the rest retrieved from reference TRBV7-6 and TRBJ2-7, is GAGVSQSPRYKVTKRGQDVALRCDPISGHVSLYWYRQALGQGPEFLTYFNYEAQQDKSGLPNDRFSAERPEGSISTLTIQRTEQRDSAMYRCASSTDSYEQYFGPGTRLTVT.